A single sample gave rise to the 19 T cell receptor beta chains below, sequenced in a study of siplizumab effects on memory and regulatory T cells. Some clones are missing from TCRdb's copy, which holds only in-frame ones; the method was immunoSEQ multiplex PCR. This sample carries some 62,000 clones, less than 90% of them seen once, and the ten largest clones take roughly 3.8%. The sequenced material came from memory CD4+ T cells sorted from blood. The receptors were sampled from a human donor in good health.

This clone was counted once. A read error may account for a junction end that differs from germline. The chain uses TRBV5-1 and TRBJ1-1, with a possible D match to TRBD1 (6 bases). Germline-derived CDR1 and CDR2 are SGHRS and YFSETQ. The CDR3 is 13 amino acids. The CDR3 nucleotides are TGCGCCAGCAGCTCCAGCGGGGGGCAGGAAGGTTTCTTT. It codes for CASSSSGGQEGFF.

This rearrangement joins TRBV25-1 to TRBJ1-1, with D possibly matching TRBD1 (5 bases). Germline CDR1 reads MGHDK; CDR2 reads SYGVNS. The CDR3 loop spans 16 amino acids. Between the trimmed V and J ends, which lost 5 bases and 3 bases, there was a span of 19 bases. Written as DNA, the CDR3 is TGTGCCAGCAGTTCCCTAGGTCCGGGAGGGGACACTGAAGCTTTCTTT. Translating gives CASSSLGPGGDTEAFF.

The J gene is TRBJ2-1, the V gene TRBV10-3; 9 positions agree with TRBD2. The V segment lost 6 bases and the J segment 9 bases; nucleotides outside the gene matches: 9. CDR1 ENHRY and CDR2 SYGVKD come from the germline V gene. The CDR3 has 14 amino acids. CDR3 region: CAIRLAGEGGEQFF. The CDR3 bases are TGTGCCATCAGATTAGCGGGAGAGGGAGGTGAGCAGTTCTTC.

The chain combines TRBV6-5 with TRBJ2-1; 9 nucleotides match TRBD2. Germline CDR1 MNHEY, CDR2 SVGAGI. CDR3 length equals 13 residues. Trimming at V came to 5 bases and at J to 6 bases, leaving 2 bases not matched to a gene. CDR3: CASSQTSGNEQFF. The CDR3 DNA reads as TGTGCCAGCAGTCAGACTAGCGGCAATGAGCAGTTCTTC.

The genes are TRBV5-6 and TRBJ1-6; D possibly corresponds to TRBD1 (6 bases). The germline V gene encodes CDR1 SGHDT and CDR2 YYEEEE. The V gene lost 4 bases and the J gene lost 7 bases, with 15 bases spanning the gap. The CDR3 has 15 amino acids. The DNA for the CDR3 is TGTGCCAGCAGCCCCCGGGGGGGGCGCAATTCACCCCTCCACTTT. It codes for CASSPRGGRNSPLHF.

Notes on this clone: Because the CDR3's place on the DNA is in doubt, the DNA is left out and the CDR3 is given as listed by TCRdb. The rearrangement links TRBV28 to TRBJ1-2; the table assigns TRBD1, which was not confirmed against the DNA. The CDR3 numbers 16 amino acids, ends counted. Per the germline V gene, CDR1 is MDHEN and CDR2 is SYDVKM. Here the CDR3 reads CASSSSGQLLGDGYTF.

The chain links TRBV7-9 to TRBJ2-3; no reliable D call. The CDR3 runs 14 residues. Trimming removed 2 bases at V and 2 bases at J, with 8 bases between. Germline V CDR1 and CDR2: SEHNR, FQNEAQ (reference sequence). In DNA form, the CDR3 reads TGTGCCAGCAGCTTAAACAGCCCCACAGATACGCAGTATTTT. It is translated as CASSLNSPTDTQYF.

The CDR3 DNA reads as TGTGCCAGCAACCTAGGGGGAGGGGGGTCACCCCTCCACTTT. This gives the protein CASNLGGGGSPLHF. The rearrangement links TRBV6-1 to TRBJ1-6; a weak D match, TRBD1 (6 bases). The CDR3 contains 14 residues. V dropped 7 bases and J dropped 10 bases, with 17 bases sitting between them. Germline CDR1 and CDR2: MNHNS and SASEGT.

The chain couples TRBV6-5 to TRBJ1-1, with D possibly matching TRBD1 (6 bases). The CDR3 contains 16 residues. Germline V gene sequence: CDR1 MNHEY, CDR2 SVGAGI. V was cut by 2 bases and J by 1 base, with 14 bases left in between. CDR3 loop: CASSYGGGGENTEAFF. The DNA for the CDR3 is TGTGCCAGCAGTTACGGTGGGGGCGGTGAGAACACTGAAGCTTTCTTT.

V usage is TRBV5-4 and J usage is TRBJ2-4; TRBD1 aligns across 10 bases. CDR1 SGHNT and CDR2 YYREEE come from the germline V gene (reference sequence). This CDR3 comprises 15 residues. The V segment lost 4 bases and the J segment 6 bases; nucleotides outside the gene matches: 7. The DNA for the CDR3 is TGTGCCAGCAGCCGGGACAGGGGTGGAGCAAACATTCAGTACTTC. Its protein product is CASSRDRGGANIQYF.

The genes are TRBV6-5 and TRBJ1-2; TRBD1 might be the D (6 bases). Trimming took off 7 bases at V and 4 bases at J, with 13 bases between the two ends. CDR1 and CDR2 (germline): MNHEY, SVGAGI. The CDR3 totals 13 residues. As DNA, the CDR3 is TGTGCCAGCACCTCCCAGGGGAGCTATGGCTACACCTTC. Translated, it gives CASTSQGSYGYTF.

In its sample, this clone was seen once. This chain joins TRBV19 and TRBJ1-2; D is perhaps TRBD1 (5 bases). The germline V gene encodes CDR1 LNHDA and CDR2 SQIVND (reference sequence). The CDR3 has 17 amino acids. V lost 4 bases to trimming and J lost 4 bases, with 22 bases between them. Here the CDR3 reads CASSNHDGTGIGYGYTF. The CDR3 coding sequence is TGTGCCAGTAGTAATCATGACGGGACGGGTATCGGCTATGGCTACACCTTC.

The J gene is TRBJ2-5, the V gene TRBV9; D unclear. The CDR3 consists of 13 residues. CDR1 is SGDLS and CDR2 is YYNGEE in the germline V gene. V shed 0 bases and J shed 7 bases, with 10 bases lying between them. The CDR3 spells CASSVDQEGTQYF. CDR3 bases: TGTGCCAGCAGCGTAGATCAGGAAGGGACCCAGTACTTC.

CDR3 amino acids: CASSPRTGTYEQYF. The CDR3 nucleotides read TGTGCCAGCAGCCCTAGGACAGGGACCTACGAGCAGTACTTC. The V gene is TRBV7-9, the J gene TRBJ2-7, with 8 positions matching TRBD1. The germline CDR1 and CDR2 sequences are SEHNR and FQNEAQ (reference sequence). The CDR3 runs to 14 residues. The V segment lost 5 bases and the J segment 2 bases; nucleotides outside the gene matches: 5.

This sequence joins TRBV19 and TRBJ2-5; 10 positions match TRBD2. Trimming at V came to 5 bases and at J to 7 bases, leaving 10 bases not matched to a gene. CDR1 and CDR2 from the germline V gene are LNHDA and SQIVND (reference sequence). This CDR3 spans 15 amino acids. CDR3: CASSPRTSGSLTQYF. The CDR3 DNA follows: TGTGCCAGTAGTCCTCGGACTAGCGGTTCCTTGACCCAGTACTTC.

This chain connects TRBV7-9 to TRBJ2-7; 7 bases align to TRBD1. This CDR3 has 15 amino acids. Looked up from germline, CDR1 is SEHNR and CDR2 is FQNEAQ (reference sequence). With V trimmed by 5 bases and J by 3 bases, 10 bases remained unmatched. The CDR3 loop reads CASSPRQGWGYEQYF. The CDR3, as DNA: TGTGCCAGCAGCCCTCGACAGGGATGGGGCTACGAGCAGTACTTC. Supplemented by reference TRBV7-9 and TRBJ2-7, the full variable domain reads DTGVSQNPRHKITKRGQNVTFRCDPISEHNRLYWYRQTLGQGPEFLTYFQNEAQLEKSRLLSDRFSAERPKGSFSTLEIQRTEQGDSAMYLCASSPRQGWGYEQYFGPGTRLTVT.

The chain combines TRBV6-5 with TRBJ2-3; D could derive from TRBD1 or TRBD2 (5 bases each). V was pared by 5 bases and J by 4 bases, with 16 bases between. Looked up from germline, CDR1 is MNHEY and CDR2 is SVGAGI. CDR3 length: 15 amino acids. The chain's CDR3 is CASSRSGLLADTQYF. The CDR3 nucleotides read TGTGCCAGCAGTCGCTCGGGGCTACTCGCAGATACGCAGTATTTT.

The CDR3 sequence: CASSRPGQGKLGEQFF. For the CDR3, the DNA is TGTGCCAGCAGTCGGCCGGGACAGGGGAAGCTGGGTGAGCAGTTCTTC. V is TRBV2 and J is TRBJ2-1; 10 positions match TRBD1. V lost 5 bases and J lost 9; bases outside the gene matches: 13. The CDR3 has 16 residues. Germline CDR1 reads SNHLY; CDR2 reads FYNNEI.

The rearrangement uses TRBV19 and TRBJ2-6, with 9 bases lining up with TRBD1. This CDR3 contains 16 residues. J was trimmed by 0 bases and V by 8 bases; bases with no gene match: 5. Germline V lookup: CDR1 LNHDA, CDR2 SQIVND (reference sequence). The CDR3 region has the DNA TGTGCCAGTGGACCGGGACAGGGCTCTGGGGCCAACGTCCTGACTTTC. This codes for CASGPGQGSGANVLTF.